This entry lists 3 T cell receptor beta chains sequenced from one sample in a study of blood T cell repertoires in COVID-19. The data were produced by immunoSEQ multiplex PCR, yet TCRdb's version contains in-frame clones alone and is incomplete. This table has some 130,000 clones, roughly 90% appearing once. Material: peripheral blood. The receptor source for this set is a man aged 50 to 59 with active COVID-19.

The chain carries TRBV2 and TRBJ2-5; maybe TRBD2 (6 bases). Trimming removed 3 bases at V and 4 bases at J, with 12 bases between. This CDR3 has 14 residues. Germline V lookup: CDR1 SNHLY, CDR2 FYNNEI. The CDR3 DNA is TGTGCCAGCAGTGATCAGGGAGGAAGAGAGACCCAGTACTTC. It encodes CASSDQGGRETQYF.

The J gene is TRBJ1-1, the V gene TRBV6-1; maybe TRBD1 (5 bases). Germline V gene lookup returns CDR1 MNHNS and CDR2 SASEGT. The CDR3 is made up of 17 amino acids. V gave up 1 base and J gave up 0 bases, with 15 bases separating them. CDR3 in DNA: TGTGCCAGCAGTGAAGGGGGCAGTCGTCTAATGAACACTGAAGCTTTCTTT. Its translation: CASSEGGSRLMNTEAFF.

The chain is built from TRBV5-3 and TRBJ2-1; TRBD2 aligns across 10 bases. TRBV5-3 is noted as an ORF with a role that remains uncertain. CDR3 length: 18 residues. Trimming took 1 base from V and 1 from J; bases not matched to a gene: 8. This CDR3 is CARSLLASGSESYNEQFF. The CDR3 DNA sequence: TGTGCCAGAAGCTTGCTCGCTAGCGGGAGTGAATCCTACAATGAGCAGTTCTTC.